This T cell receptor (beta chain) was found in a study of radiotherapy plus CTLA-4 blockade in lung cancer. Study findings and constraints: The study found tumor-derived TCR clones expanded in blood after radiotherapy plus ipilimumab.

Generated by immunoSEQ multiplex PCR, the TCRdb table keeps only in-frame clones and is missing some. Of 50,000 or so clones detected, around 85% appear once; the ten largest clones hold 2.5% to 4%. As for this clone: Its target is not known.

Ipilimumab CTLA-4 blockade and focal radiation were given to patients with chemo-refractory metastatic non-small-cell lung cancer. Germline assignment: CDR1 LNHDA and CDR2 SQIVND (reference sequence). This CDR3 comprises 16 residues. Losses at the gene ends were 5 bases for V and 7 bases for J; bases not matched to a gene: 9. The V gene is TRBV19, the J gene TRBJ2-1; 12 bases agree with TRBD2. The origin of this receptor is a human donor with non-small cell lung cancer who had a partial response to radiotherapy plus ipilimumab. Sample: peripheral blood, taken from a patient treated with radiotherapy plus ipilimumab. The CDR3 loop reads CASSPSGGAGGNEQFF. For the CDR3, the DNA is TGTGCCAGTAGTCCTAGCGGGGGGGCCGGGGGGAATGAGCAGTTCTTC.